The source of this T cell receptor beta chain is a study of cytomegalovirus exposure and HLA in healthy donors. The CDR3 is made up of 15 amino acids. With 7 bases removed from V and 6 bases from J, the gap between germline ends came to 19 bases. CDR1 is MDHEN and CDR2 is SYDVKM in the germline V gene. The PCR ran on 60 Vbeta and 13 Jbeta primers. The repertoire was sequenced with immunoSEQ multiplex PCR; TCRdb's copy has only in-frame clones and lacks some. The profile shows approximately 150,000 clones, 70% to 80% of them singletons. The sequence was collected from a middle-aged woman in good health and CMV-seronegative. What was sequenced was PBMCs. V is TRBV28 and J is TRBJ1-5, with D perhaps TRBD1 (5 bases). The CDR3 sequence: CASKDSLTRIQPQHF. For the CDR3, the DNA is TGTGCCAGCAAAGACAGTCTAACACGAATTCAGCCCCAGCATTTT.